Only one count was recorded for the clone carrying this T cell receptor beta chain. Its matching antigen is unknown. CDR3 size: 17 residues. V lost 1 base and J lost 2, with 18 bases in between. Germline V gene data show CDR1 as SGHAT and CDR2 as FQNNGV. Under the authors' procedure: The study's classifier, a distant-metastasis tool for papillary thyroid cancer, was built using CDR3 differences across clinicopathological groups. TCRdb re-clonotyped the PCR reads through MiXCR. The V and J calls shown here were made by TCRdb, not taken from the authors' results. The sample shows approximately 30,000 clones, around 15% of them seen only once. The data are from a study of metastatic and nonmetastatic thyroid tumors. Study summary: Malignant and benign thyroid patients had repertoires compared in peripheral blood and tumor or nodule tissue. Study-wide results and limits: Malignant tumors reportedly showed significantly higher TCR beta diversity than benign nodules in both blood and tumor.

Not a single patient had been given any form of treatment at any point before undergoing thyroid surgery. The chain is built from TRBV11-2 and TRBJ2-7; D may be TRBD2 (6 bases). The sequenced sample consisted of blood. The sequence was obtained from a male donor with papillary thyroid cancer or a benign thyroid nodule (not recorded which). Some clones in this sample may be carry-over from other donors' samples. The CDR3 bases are TGTGCCAGCAGCTTAGGGTTCAGCGCGGGGAGCGCCTACGAGCAGTACTTC. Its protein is CASSLGFSAGSAYEQYF. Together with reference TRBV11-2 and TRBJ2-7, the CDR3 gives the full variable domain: EAGVAQSPRYKIIEKRQSVAFWCNPISGHATLYWYQQILGQGPKLLIQFQNNGVVDDSQLPKDRFSAERLKGVDSTLKIQPAKLEDSAVYLCASSLGFSAGSAYEQYFGPGTRLTVT.